What follows are 8 T cell receptor beta chains derived from one specimen sequenced in a study of shared clonotypes between healthy human individuals. Method: immunoSEQ multiplex PCR; TCRdb's copy keeps in-frame clones and lacks some. The repertoire holds roughly 2.4 million clones, nearly 97% seen once, with roughly 0.13% in the top ten. Sample: naive CD4+ T cells sorted from blood. The subset: CD45RA+ positively selected. These receptors were collected from a man aged 18 to 30 in good health.

J is TRBJ1-5 and V is TRBV10-2; perhaps TRBD1 as D (6 bases). Germline-derived CDR1 and CDR2 are WSHSY and SAAADI. The CDR3 runs 15 residues. The ends were cut back, 8 bases at V and 0 bases at J, with 14 bases in the middle. CDR3: CASGEGQLSNQPQHF. The CDR3 DNA is TGCGCCAGCGGAGAGGGACAACTTAGCAATCAGCCCCAGCATTTT.

Concerning this clone: This specimen includes other DNA sequences encoding the same CDR3. The V call is TRBV7-9, the J call TRBJ2-2; 7 bases line up with TRBD2. Per germline, CDR1 SEHNR and CDR2 FQNEAQ (reference sequence). Trimming took 5 bases from V and 2 from J; bases not matched to a gene: 5. The CDR3 totals 15 residues. This CDR3 reads CASSLGGTNTGELFF. CDR3 DNA: TGTGCCAGCAGCCTCGGGGGGACCAACACCGGGGAGCTGTTTTTT.

V and J are TRBV5-1 and TRBJ1-6; the D gene is possibly TRBD1 (5 bases). This CDR3 comprises 16 residues. The V end was cut by 1 base, the J end by 7 bases, with 15 bases between. The germline V gene has CDR1 SGHRS and CDR2 YFSETQ. CDR3 sequence: CASSLIGSGGNSPLHF. As DNA, the CDR3 is TGCGCCAGCAGCTTGATCGGCTCCGGGGGGAATTCACCCCTCCACTTT.

The V call is TRBV4-1, the J call TRBJ1-5, with D tentatively TRBD1 (6 bases). The germline gives CDR1 MGHRA, CDR2 YSYEKL. Trimming removed 0 bases at V and 7 bases at J, with 13 bases between. CDR3 length equals 15 residues. The CDR3 reads CASSQDITGKQPQHF. The CDR3 coding sequence is TGCGCCAGCAGCCAAGATATAACAGGGAAGCAGCCCCAGCATTTT.

This chain joins TRBV28 and TRBJ1-2; possibly TRBD1 for D (5 bases). Germline V gives CDR1 MDHEN, CDR2 SYDVKM. The germline V and J ends were trimmed by 7 bases and 1 base, with 16 bases remaining between them. The CDR3 totals 15 residues. CDR3 DNA sequence: TGTGCCAGCATCATAGGGAAGGGGAATAACTATGGCTACACCTTC. Its protein product is CASIIGKGNNYGYTF.

J is TRBJ1-6 and V is TRBV7-9, with 7 bases that match TRBD1. After removal of 3 bases from V and 9 bases from J, the junction contained 11 bases not matched to a gene. Per germline, CDR1 SEHNR and CDR2 FQNEAQ (reference sequence). This CDR3 has 16 residues. The CDR3 coding sequence is TGTGCCAGCAGCTTGGGCCTCCAGGGGGGGAGTTCACCCCTCCACTTT. Translation gives CASSLGLQGGSSPLHF.

The V gene is TRBV2, the J gene TRBJ1-3, with D perhaps matching TRBD1 (5 bases). The V gene lost 6 bases and the J gene lost 4 bases, with 13 bases spanning the gap. Per germline, CDR1 SNHLY and CDR2 FYNNEI. CDR3 length equals 14 residues. The CDR3 coding sequence is TGTGCCAGCAGGCCTGGGACGGTAGGAAACACCATATATTTT. Amino acid sequence: CASRPGTVGNTIYF.

Details on this clone: Other DNA sequences within the sample encode an identical CDR3. This chain uses TRBV6-1 with TRBJ1-6; D unresolved. V lost 8 bases, J lost 0 bases, and 8 bases lay in between. Germline V gene sequence: CDR1 MNHNS, CDR2 SASEGT. The CDR3 contains 14 residues. Here the CDR3 DNA reads TGTGCCAGCTCCGGTAGCTCCTATAATTCACCCCTCCACTTT. This codes for CASSGSSYNSPLHF.